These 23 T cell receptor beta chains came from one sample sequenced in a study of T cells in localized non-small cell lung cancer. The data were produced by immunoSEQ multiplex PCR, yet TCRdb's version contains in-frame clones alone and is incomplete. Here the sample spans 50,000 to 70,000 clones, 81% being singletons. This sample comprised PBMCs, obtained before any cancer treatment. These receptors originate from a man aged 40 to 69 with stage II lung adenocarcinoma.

CDR3 loop: CASSLEVGGVRGSNQPQHF. DNA of the CDR3: TGTGCCAGCAGCTTAGAGGTGGGGGGCGTGCGGGGTAGCAATCAGCCCCAGCATTTT. This sequence joins TRBV7-9 and TRBJ1-5, with TRBD1 as a possible D gene (6 bases). CDR3 length: 19 residues. Trimming took off 1 base at V and 0 bases at J, with 19 bases between the two ends. The germline gives CDR1 SEHNR, CDR2 FQNEAQ (reference sequence).

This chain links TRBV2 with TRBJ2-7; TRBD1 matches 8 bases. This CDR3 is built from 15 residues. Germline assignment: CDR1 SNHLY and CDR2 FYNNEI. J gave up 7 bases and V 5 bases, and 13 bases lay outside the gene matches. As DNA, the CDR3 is TGTGCCAGCAGTCGGAGAGGACAGGGCCCTCGAGAGCAGTACTTC. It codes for CASSRRGQGPREQYF.

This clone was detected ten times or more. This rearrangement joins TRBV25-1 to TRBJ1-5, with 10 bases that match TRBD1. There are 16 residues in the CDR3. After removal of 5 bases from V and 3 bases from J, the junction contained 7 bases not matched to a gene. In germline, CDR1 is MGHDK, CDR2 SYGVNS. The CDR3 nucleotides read TGTGCCAGCAGTCCCGGGACAGGGGTTAACAATCAGCCCCAGCATTTT. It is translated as CASSPGTGVNNQPQHF. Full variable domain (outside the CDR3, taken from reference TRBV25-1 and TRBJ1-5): EADIYQTPRYLVIGTGKKITLECSQTMGHDKMYWYQQDPGMELHLIHYSYGVNSTEKGDLSSESTVSRIRTEHFPLTLESARPSHTSQYLCASSPGTGVNNQPQHFGDGTRLSIL.

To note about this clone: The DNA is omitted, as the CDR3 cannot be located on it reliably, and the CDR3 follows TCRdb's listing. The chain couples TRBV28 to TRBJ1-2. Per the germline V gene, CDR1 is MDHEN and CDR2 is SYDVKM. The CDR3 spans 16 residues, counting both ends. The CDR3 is CASSSSVGVENYGYTF.

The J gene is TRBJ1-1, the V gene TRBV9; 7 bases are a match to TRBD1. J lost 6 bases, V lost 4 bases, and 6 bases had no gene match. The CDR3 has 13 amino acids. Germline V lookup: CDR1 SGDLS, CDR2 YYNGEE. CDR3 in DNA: TGTGCCAGCAGCTATACAACAGGGGCTGAAGCTTTCTTT. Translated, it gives CASSYTTGAEAFF. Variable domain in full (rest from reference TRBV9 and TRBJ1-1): DSGVTQTPKHLITATGQRVTLRCSPRSGDLSVYWYQQSLDQGLQFLIQYYNGEERAKGNILERFSAQQFPDLHSELNLSSLELGDSALYFCASSYTTGAEAFFGQGTRLTVV.

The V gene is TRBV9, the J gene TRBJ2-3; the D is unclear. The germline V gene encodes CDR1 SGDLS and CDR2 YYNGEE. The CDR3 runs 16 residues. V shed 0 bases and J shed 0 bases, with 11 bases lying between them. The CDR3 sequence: CASSVGQGLSTDTQYF. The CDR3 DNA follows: TGTGCCAGCAGCGTAGGCCAAGGGTTAAGCACAGATACGCAGTATTTT.

This CDR3 reads CASTAGLGTEAFF. The CDR3 DNA is TGTGCCAGCACAGCAGGGCTGGGCACTGAAGCTTTCTTT. The chain couples TRBV7-2 to TRBJ1-1, with D perhaps matching TRBD1 (5 bases). Germline V lookup: CDR1 SGHTA, CDR2 FQGNSA. The CDR3 is 13 residues long. Between the trimmed V and J ends, which lost 7 bases and 4 bases, there was a span of 13 bases. Combining the CDR3 with reference TRBV7-2 and TRBJ1-1 gives the whole variable domain GAGVSQSPSNKVTEKGKDVELRCDPISGHTALYWYRQSLGQGLEFLIYFQGNSAPDKSGLPSDRFSAERTGGSVSTLTIQRTQQEDSAVYLCASTAGLGTEAFFGQGTRLTVV.

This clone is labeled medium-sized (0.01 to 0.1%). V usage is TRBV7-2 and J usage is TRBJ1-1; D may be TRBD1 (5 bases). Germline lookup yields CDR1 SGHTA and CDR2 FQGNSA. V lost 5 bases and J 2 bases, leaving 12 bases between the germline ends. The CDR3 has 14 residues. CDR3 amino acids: CASSPRGGNTEAFF. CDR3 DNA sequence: TGTGCCAGCAGCCCGAGGGGCGGTAACACTGAAGCTTTCTTT.

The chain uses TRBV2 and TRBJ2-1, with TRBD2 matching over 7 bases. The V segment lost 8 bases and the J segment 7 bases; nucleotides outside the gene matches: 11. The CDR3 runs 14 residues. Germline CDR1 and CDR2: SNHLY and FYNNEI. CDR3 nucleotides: TGTGCCAGCCGCCTAGCGGTCTTGCAGAATGAGCAGTTCTTC. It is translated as CASRLAVLQNEQFF.

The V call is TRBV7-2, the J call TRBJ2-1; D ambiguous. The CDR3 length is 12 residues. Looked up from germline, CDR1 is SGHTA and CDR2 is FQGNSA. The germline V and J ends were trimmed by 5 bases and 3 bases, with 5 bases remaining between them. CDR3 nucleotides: TGTGCCAGCAGCCGACTCTACAATGAGCAGTTCTTC. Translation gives CASSRLYNEQFF.

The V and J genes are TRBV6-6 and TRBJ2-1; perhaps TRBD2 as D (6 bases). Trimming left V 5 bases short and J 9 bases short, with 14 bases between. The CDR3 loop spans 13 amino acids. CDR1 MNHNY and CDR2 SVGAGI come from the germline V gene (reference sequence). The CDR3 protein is CASSPRAGGEQFF. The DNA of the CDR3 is TGTGCCAGCAGTCCCCGAGCCGGGGGTGAGCAGTTCTTC.

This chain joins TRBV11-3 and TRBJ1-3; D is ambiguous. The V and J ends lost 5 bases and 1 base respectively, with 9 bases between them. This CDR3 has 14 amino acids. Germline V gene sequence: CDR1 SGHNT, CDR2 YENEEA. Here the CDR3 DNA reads TGTGCCAGCAGCCCCCAGGAGTCTGGAAACACCATATATTTT. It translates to CASSPQESGNTIYF.

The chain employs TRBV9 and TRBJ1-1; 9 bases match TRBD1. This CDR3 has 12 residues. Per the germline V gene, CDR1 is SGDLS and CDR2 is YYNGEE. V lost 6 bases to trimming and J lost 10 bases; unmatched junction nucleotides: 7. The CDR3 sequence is CASTLQGAGAFF. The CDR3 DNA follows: TGTGCCAGCACCTTACAGGGGGCCGGAGCTTTCTTT.

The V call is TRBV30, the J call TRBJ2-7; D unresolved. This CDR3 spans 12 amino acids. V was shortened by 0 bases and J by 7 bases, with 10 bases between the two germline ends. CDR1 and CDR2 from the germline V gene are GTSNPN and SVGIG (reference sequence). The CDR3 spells CAWSVRFGEQYF. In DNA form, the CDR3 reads TGTGCCTGGAGTGTACGGTTCGGGGAGCAGTACTTC.

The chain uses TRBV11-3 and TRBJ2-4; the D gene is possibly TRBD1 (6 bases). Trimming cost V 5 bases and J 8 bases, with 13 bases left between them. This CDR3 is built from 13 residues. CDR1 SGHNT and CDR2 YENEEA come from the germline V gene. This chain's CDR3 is CASSLHREDIQYF. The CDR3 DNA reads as TGTGCCAGCAGCCTACACAGGGAAGACATTCAGTACTTC.

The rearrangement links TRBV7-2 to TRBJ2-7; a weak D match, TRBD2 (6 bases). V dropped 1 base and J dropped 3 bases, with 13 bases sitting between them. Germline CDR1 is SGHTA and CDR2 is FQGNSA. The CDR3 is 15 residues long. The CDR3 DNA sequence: TGTGCCAGCAGCTTAGTTGTCGGGAGTGGCTACGAGCAGTACTTC. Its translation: CASSLVVGSGYEQYF.

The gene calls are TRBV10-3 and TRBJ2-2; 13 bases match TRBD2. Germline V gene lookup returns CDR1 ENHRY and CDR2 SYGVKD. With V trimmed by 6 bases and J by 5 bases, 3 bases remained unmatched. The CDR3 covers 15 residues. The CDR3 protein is CAIRGLAGETGELFF. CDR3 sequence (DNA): TGTGCCATCAGAGGACTAGCGGGAGAAACCGGGGAGCTGTTTTTT.

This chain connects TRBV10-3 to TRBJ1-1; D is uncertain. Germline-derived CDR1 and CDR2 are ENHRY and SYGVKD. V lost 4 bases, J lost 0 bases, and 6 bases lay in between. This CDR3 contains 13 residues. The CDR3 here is CAISGTVNTEAFF. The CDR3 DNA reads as TGTGCCATCAGTGGGACGGTGAACACTGAAGCTTTCTTT.

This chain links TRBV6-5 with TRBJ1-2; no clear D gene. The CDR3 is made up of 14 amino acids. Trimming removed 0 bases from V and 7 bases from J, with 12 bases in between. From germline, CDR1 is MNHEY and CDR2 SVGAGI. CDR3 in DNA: TGTGCCAGCAGTTACTCGAGAGGATCGGGTGGCTACACCTTC. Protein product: CASSYSRGSGGYTF.

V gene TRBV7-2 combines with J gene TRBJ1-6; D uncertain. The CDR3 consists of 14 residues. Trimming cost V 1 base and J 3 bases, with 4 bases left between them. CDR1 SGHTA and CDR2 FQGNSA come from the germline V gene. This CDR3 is CASSLGFYNSPLHF. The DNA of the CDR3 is TGTGCCAGCAGCTTAGGGTTCTATAATTCACCCCTCCACTTT.

CDR3 sequence: CASSYSGRQSEKLFF. The CDR3 DNA follows: TGTGCCAGCAGTTACTCAGGCAGGCAGAGTGAAAAACTGTTTTTT. This chain links TRBV6-5 with TRBJ1-4; the D is unclear. V lost 0 bases to trimming and J lost 7 bases, with 12 bases between them. The germline V gene has CDR1 MNHEY and CDR2 SVGAGI. The CDR3 has 15 amino acids.

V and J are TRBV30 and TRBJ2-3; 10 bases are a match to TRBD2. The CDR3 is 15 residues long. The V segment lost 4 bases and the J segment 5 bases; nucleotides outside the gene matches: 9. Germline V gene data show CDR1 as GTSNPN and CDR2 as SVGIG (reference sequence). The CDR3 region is CAWTSGRALGDTQYF. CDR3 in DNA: TGTGCCTGGACCAGCGGGAGGGCCCTCGGAGATACGCAGTATTTT.

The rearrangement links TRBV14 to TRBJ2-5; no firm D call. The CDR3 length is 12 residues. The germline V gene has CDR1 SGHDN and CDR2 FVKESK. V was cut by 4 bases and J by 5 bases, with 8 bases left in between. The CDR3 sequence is CASSRSGETQYF. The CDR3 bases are TGTGCCAGCAGCCGAAGTGGGGAGACCCAGTACTTC.